This entry lists 24 T cell receptor beta chains sequenced from one sample in a study of CD4 and CD8 cells across lung adenocarcinoma regions. TCRdb re-analysed the PCR reads in MiXCR, keeping a single row per CDR3 protein. The sample has about 23,000 distinct CDR3 sequences, over 40% seen once. The sequenced sample consisted of CD4+ T cells from the center of a lung tumor. Receptor source: a male donor with lung adenocarcinoma. The CD4 and CD8 labels of this study may be unreliable.

There are many counts of this clonotype. The chain uses TRBV6-1 and TRBJ2-3; D may match TRBD1 or TRBD2 (6 bases each). CDR1 is MNHNS, CDR2 SASEGT, per germline. The V and J ends lost 6 bases and 4 bases respectively, with 14 bases between them. CDR3 length: 14 residues. This CDR3 is CASRSGANPDTQYF. CDR3 in DNA: TGTGCCAGCAGGTCGGGGGCTAATCCAGATACGCAGTATTTT.

Turning to this clonotype: A junction boundary mismatches the germline segment, possibly from a read error. The CDR3 sequence is CASSEEAMKAQFF. DNA for the CDR3: TGCGCCAGCAGTGAGGAAGCCATGAAGGCGCAGTTTTTC. The V gene is TRBV10-1, the J gene TRBJ2-1, with D uncertain. CDR1 and CDR2 from the germline V gene are WNHNN and SYGVQD (reference sequence). The CDR3 runs to 13 residues.

Details on this clonotype: One junction end does not reproduce the germline sequence, and a read error may be involved. The chain is built from TRBV27 and TRBJ2-5; D tentatively reads TRBD1 or TRBD2 (6 bases each). Germline CDR1 reads MNHEY; CDR2 reads SMNVEV (reference sequence). The CDR3 is 16 residues long. CDR3: CASRGIGGRDTETQYF. DNA of the CDR3: TGTGCCAGCAGGGGGATCGGGGGCCGTGACACAGAGACGCAGTACTTC.

This clonotype was seen ten or more times. This chain's CDR3 is CASSYIAGGPPGEQFF. The CDR3 DNA reads TGTGCCAGCAGTTACATAGCGGGAGGGCCCCCCGGGGAGCAGTTCTTC. The V gene is TRBV6-6, the J gene TRBJ2-1, with 11 bases fitting TRBD2. Trimming at V came to 2 bases and at J to 10 bases, leaving 10 bases not matched to a gene. The length of the CDR3 is 16 residues. Looked up from germline, CDR1 is MNHNY and CDR2 is SVGAGI (reference sequence).

V usage is TRBV20-1 and J usage is TRBJ1-1; possibly TRBD1 for D (5 bases). V was clipped by 1 base and J by 7 bases, with 10 bases between them. The CDR3 loop spans 12 amino acids. Germline lookup yields CDR1 DFQATT and CDR2 SNEGSKA (reference sequence). CDR3 in DNA: TGCAGTGCTAGAGCCGGGACCTTTGAAGCTTTCTTT. Its translation is CSARAGTFEAFF.

This chain joins TRBV27 and TRBJ2-1; no clear D. With the DNA end fitting TRBJ2-7 better, the J assignment may be wrong. Germline CDR1 MNHEY, CDR2 SMNVEV (reference sequence). This CDR3 has 13 amino acids. CDR3 region: CASIPVRVDEQYV. CDR3 DNA sequence: TGTGCCAGCATCCCCGTCCGCGTGGACGAGCAGTACGTC.

This clonotype was observed at least ten times. The gene calls are TRBV6-1 and TRBJ2-1; 9 bases align to TRBD1. The last part of the DNA fits TRBJ2-7 better; the J call may be wrong. Germline CDR1 and CDR2: MNHNS and SASEGT. The CDR3 totals 14 residues. The DNA of the CDR3 is TGTGCCAGCACGCCGGGACAGGGAGTCTACGAGCAGTACTTC. It specifies CASTPGQGVYEQYF.

To note about this clonotype: As the CDR3 is not closed by the conserved phenylalanine or tryptophan, this likely results from a read error. The chain couples TRBV6-5 to TRBJ1-1; the D is unclear. The CDR3 spans 15 residues. V lost 0 bases and J lost 2, with 10 bases in between. Germline V gene lookup returns CDR1 MNHEY and CDR2 SVGAGI. The CDR3 spells CASSYSGVINTEAFS. CDR3 nucleotide sequence: TGTGCCAGCAGTTACTCTGGGGTGATTAACACTGAAGCTTTCTCT.

V and J are TRBV9 and TRBJ2-1; possible D gene TRBD2, 6 bases. The germline V gene encodes CDR1 SGDLS and CDR2 YYNGEE. V lost 6 bases and J 5 bases, leaving 9 bases between the germline ends. This CDR3 is 12 amino acids long. DNA of the CDR3: TGTGCCAGCACGGGACTGAACAATGAGCAGTTCTTC. Its protein product is CASTGLNNEQFF. Full variable domain (rest looked up from reference TRBV9 and TRBJ2-1): DSGVTQTPKHLITATGQRVTLRCSPRSGDLSVYWYQQSLDQGLQFLIQYYNGEERAKGNILERFSAQQFPDLHSELNLSSLELGDSALYFCASTGLNNEQFFGPGTRLTVL.

Note on this clonotype: Sequence at one end of the junction differs from germline and may be a read error. The chain recombines TRBV6-2 or TRBV6-3 with TRBJ2-3; 8 positions agree with TRBD1. Per germline, CDR1 MNHEY and CDR2 SVGEGT. CDR3 length equals 14 residues. The CDR3 nucleotides read TGTGCCAGCAAACCGGGACAGGCCACAGATGCGCAGTATTTC. Translation gives CASKPGQATDAQYF.

Of note for this clonotype: A much larger clone sits a single nucleotide away, making a read error possible. The V and J genes are TRBV11-1 and TRBJ2-4; 7 nucleotides match TRBD1. The assigned J gene may be wrong: the sequence end matches TRBJ2-7 better. This CDR3 is built from 14 residues. Germline lookup yields CDR1 SGHAT and CDR2 FQDESV (reference sequence). CDR3 nucleotide sequence: TGTGTCAGCAGCCCCTCGGGACAGTCTGGCGAGCAGTACTTC. It encodes CVSSPSGQSGEQYF.

The chain carries TRBV6-5 and TRBJ1-1; D unclear. V lost 1 base, J lost 5 bases, and 14 bases lay in between. This CDR3 has 15 residues. CDR1 MNHEY and CDR2 SVGAGI come from the germline V gene. The CDR3 loop is CASSYWRNLGTEAFF. The CDR3, as DNA: TGTGCCAGCAGTTACTGGAGGAACCTGGGGACTGAAGCTTTCTTT.

With regard to this clonotype: An end of the junction does not agree with germline; a read error may underlie this. CDR3 region: CGSGCGRKDTQYF. The DNA for the CDR3 is TGTGGCAGCGGTTGCGGCCGCAAAGATACCCAGTATTTT. This chain connects TRBV12-3 or TRBV12-4 to TRBJ2-3, with D possibly matching TRBD2 (5 bases). CDR3 length equals 13 residues.

This clonotype was counted between two and nine times. The chain couples TRBV7-2 to TRBJ1-2; D is uncertain. The V and J ends lost 5 bases and 5 bases respectively, with 6 bases between them. This CDR3 has 11 amino acids. The germline CDR1 and CDR2 sequences are SGHTA and FQGNSA. This chain's CDR3 is CASSRTYGYTF. CDR3 nucleotides: TGTGCCAGCAGCCGGACTTATGGCTACACCTTC.

The chain uses TRBV3-1 and TRBJ1-2, with a tentative D call TRBD1 (6 bases). This CDR3 has 15 amino acids. V shed 5 bases and J shed 4 bases, with 17 bases lying between them. Germline values: CDR1 LGHDT, CDR2 YNNKEL (reference sequence). CDR3 nucleotides: TGTGCCAGCAGCGGACAGAGGGAGAGGAGCTATGGCTACACCTTC. Amino acids: CASSGQRERSYGYTF.

Judged by abundance, this clonotype is medium-sized. This CDR3 reads CASSYSGQLNYEQYF. The DNA of the CDR3 is TGTGCCAGCAGTTACTCGGGGCAATTAAACTACGAGCAGTACTTC. This rearrangement joins TRBV6-5 to TRBJ2-1; a weak D match, TRBD1 (5 bases). The end of the DNA is better explained by TRBJ2-7, so the J call may be wrong. Germline V lookup: CDR1 MNHEY, CDR2 SVGAGI. CDR3 size: 15 residues.

This clonotype has a count of ten or more. The rearrangement links TRBV6-1 to TRBJ2-1, with 7 bases identical to TRBD2. Germline V gene data show CDR1 as MNHNS and CDR2 as SASEGT. With 2 bases clipped from V and 10 bases from J, the junction kept 14 bases outside the gene matches. The CDR3 totals 16 residues. In nucleotides, the CDR3 is TGTGCCAGCAGTGAATTAACGGGCGGGAGTGGTCGCGAGCAGTTCTTC. Its translation: CASSELTGGSGREQFF.

This clonotype was seen repeatedly, ten times or more. The rearrangement links TRBV11-3 to TRBJ2-7; D ambiguous. Germline V gene sequence: CDR1 SGHNT, CDR2 YENEEA. CDR3 length: 14 residues. Trimming left V 0 bases short and J 0 bases short, with 6 bases between. The CDR3 bases are TGTGCCAGCAGCTTAGATATGAGCTCCTACGAGCAGTACTTC. Translating gives CASSLDMSSYEQYF.

This chain links TRBV20-1 with TRBJ2-7; 7 bases map to TRBD1. V was clipped by 5 bases and J by 0 bases; unmatched bases: 4. Germline assignment: CDR1 DFQATT and CDR2 SNEGSKA (reference sequence). CDR3 length: 13 residues. CDR3 coding DNA: TGCAGTGCTGGACAGGTTGCCTCCTACGAGCAGTACTTC. Translation gives CSAGQVASYEQYF.

The genes are TRBV12-3 or TRBV12-4 and TRBJ2-1; D is unresolved. This CDR3 is 15 amino acids long. Trimming left V 6 bases short and J 4 bases short, with 16 bases between. CDR3 DNA sequence: TGTGCCAGCAGCTCATCGGCGACAAAATACAATGAGCAGTTCTTC. Encoded protein: CASSSSATKYNEQFF.

The chain links TRBV27 to TRBJ2-3; a weak D match, TRBD2 (6 bases). The CDR3 sequence is 15 residues long. Germline lookup yields CDR1 MNHEY and CDR2 SMNVEV (reference sequence). The ends were cut back, 3 bases at V and 7 bases at J, with 17 bases in the middle. The CDR3 nucleotides read TGTGCCAGCAGTTTCTCGCGGGATGGGAAAAATACGCAGTATTTT. Protein product: CASSFSRDGKNTQYF.

This clonotype occurred many times. The V gene is TRBV27, the J gene TRBJ1-6, with D perhaps TRBD1 (6 bases). This CDR3 region has 13 residues. V lost 7 bases and J lost 3, with 7 bases in between. Germline-derived CDR1 and CDR2 are MNHEY and SMNVEV (reference sequence). CDR3 loop: CASTGVYNSPLHF. The CDR3 region has the DNA TGTGCCAGCACAGGGGTCTATAATTCACCCCTCCACTTT.

V gene TRBV10-2 combines with J gene TRBJ2-3, with 9 bases that match TRBD2. The CDR3 consists of 19 residues. V shed 6 bases and J 4 bases; nucleotides not matched to a gene: 20. The germline V gene has CDR1 WSHSY and CDR2 SAAADI. CDR3 sequence reads: CASRTGAAGGGGGADTQYF. The DNA of the CDR3 is TGCGCCAGCAGGACCGGGGCGGCGGGGGGGGGCGGGGGAGCAGATACGCAGTATTTT.

Points on this clonotype: It is likely a read error, because the conserved phenylalanine at the end of the CDR3 is missing. It is unclear where the CDR3 begins or ends on the DNA, so no DNA is shown, and the CDR3 is as TCRdb lists it. V usage is TRBV10-2 and J usage is TRBJ2-1; TRBD1, the D gene given by the table, was not confirmed from the DNA. CDR1 is WSHSY, CDR2 SAAADI, per germline. The CDR3 is 9 amino acids in total, end residues counted. The CDR3 protein is CATTVSRVP.